The next 2 T cell receptor beta chains were all read from a single sample in a study of tumor and adjacent non-tumor tissue in lung cancer. The library came from three nested PCR rounds adapted from ARM-PCR protocols. TCRdb processed the multiplex PCR reads anew with MiXCR; each CDR3 protein has one entry. The data hold under 150,000 distinct CDR3 sequences, with 60% to 70% observed a single time. No cell sorting was done before RNA was extracted from the tissue. The sample was lung tumor tissue. The origin of the receptors is a man between 60 and 70 years old with small cell lung cancer.

In DNA form, the CDR3 reads TGTGCCAGCAGCTTGGGGGACGGCCAAGAGACCCAGTACTTC. This gives the protein CASSLGDGQETQYF. V and J are TRBV5-5 and TRBJ2-5; D is possibly TRBD1 or TRBD2 (5 bases each). The germline gives CDR1 SGHKS, CDR2 YYEKEE (reference sequence). Trimming stripped 0 bases from V and 1 base from J, with 7 bases between. The CDR3 is made up of 14 amino acids.

The chain is built from TRBV6-5 and TRBJ1-5; D gene uncertain. With 7 bases removed from V and 7 bases from J, the gap between germline ends came to 23 bases. Germline V gene data show CDR1 as MNHEY and CDR2 as SVGAGI. The CDR3 contains 16 residues. CDR3 amino acids: CASTITLRIRRQPQHF. CDR3 sequence (DNA): TGTGCCAGCACTATAACCCTCAGGATAAGAAGGCAGCCCCAGCATTTT.